This TCR beta chain was obtained from a study of cytomegalovirus exposure and HLA in healthy donors. Primers for the PCR totalled 60 Vbeta and 13 Jbeta. Some clones are missing from TCRdb's copy, which holds only in-frame ones; the method was immunoSEQ multiplex PCR. The sample holds about 130,000 clones; approximately 71% are singletons and the top ten take 2.5% to 3.5%. The clonotype was recovered from a woman in her 50s in good health and CMV-seronegative. The source material was PBMCs.

CDR3 sequence (DNA): TGCGCCAGCTGGGGGTCGGGACAGCCGTATGGCTACACCTTC. It yields the protein CASWGSGQPYGYTF. The chain is built from TRBV10-1 and TRBJ1-2, with 7 bases lining up with TRBD1. Germline CDR1 is WNHNN and CDR2 is SYGVQD (reference sequence). Unmatched junction bases numbered 11, after V lost 8 bases and J lost 5 bases. This CDR3 comprises 14 residues.